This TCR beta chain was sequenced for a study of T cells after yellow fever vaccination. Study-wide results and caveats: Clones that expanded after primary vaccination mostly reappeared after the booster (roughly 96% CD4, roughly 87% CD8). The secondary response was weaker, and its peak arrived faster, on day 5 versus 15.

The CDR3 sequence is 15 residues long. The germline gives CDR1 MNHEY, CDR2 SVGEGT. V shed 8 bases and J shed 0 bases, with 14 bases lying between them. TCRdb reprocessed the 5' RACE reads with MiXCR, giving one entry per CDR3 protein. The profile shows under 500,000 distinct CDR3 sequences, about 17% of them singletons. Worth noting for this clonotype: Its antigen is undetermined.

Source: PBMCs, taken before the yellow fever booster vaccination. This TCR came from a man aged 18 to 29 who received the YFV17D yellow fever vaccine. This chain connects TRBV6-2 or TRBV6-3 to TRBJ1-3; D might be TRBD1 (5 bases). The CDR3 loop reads CASRNDRLSGNTIYF. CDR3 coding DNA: TGTGCCAGCCGAAATGACAGACTCTCTGGAAACACCATATATTTT.